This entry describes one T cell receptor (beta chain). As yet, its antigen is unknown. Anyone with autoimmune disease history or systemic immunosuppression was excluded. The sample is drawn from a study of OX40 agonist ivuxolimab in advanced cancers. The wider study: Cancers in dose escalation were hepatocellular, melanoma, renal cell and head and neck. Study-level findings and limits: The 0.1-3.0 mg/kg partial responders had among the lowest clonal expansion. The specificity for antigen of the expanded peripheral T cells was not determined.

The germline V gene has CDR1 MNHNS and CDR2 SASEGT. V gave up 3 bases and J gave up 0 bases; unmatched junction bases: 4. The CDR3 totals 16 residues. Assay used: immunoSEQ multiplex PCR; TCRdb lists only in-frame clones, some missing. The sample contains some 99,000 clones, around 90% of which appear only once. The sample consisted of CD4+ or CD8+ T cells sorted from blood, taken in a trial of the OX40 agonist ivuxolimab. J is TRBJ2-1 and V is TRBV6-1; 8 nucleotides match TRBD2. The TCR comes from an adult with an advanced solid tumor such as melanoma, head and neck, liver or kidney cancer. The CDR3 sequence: CASSDGGGYSYNEQFF. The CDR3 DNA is TGTGCCAGCAGTGACGGGGGGGGATACTCCTACAATGAGCAGTTCTTC.